This TCR beta chain was captured by sequencing in a study of sequential checkpoint blockade in melanoma. Stated treatment: randomized to nivolumab then ipilimumab (arm A) or the reverse (arm B). Some clones are missing from TCRdb's copy, which holds only in-frame ones; the method was immunoSEQ multiplex PCR. The sample lists about 18,000 clones, about 25% occurring once. This clone was seen a few times. The source is a human donor with melanoma. The specimen comprised tumor tissue (inferred from file names), sampled from a patient given nivolumab and ipilimumab in sequence.

The CDR3 region has the DNA TGTGCCAGCAGCGCATCACTAAAGAAAGAGACCCAGTACTTC. It yields the protein CASSASLKKETQYF. The chain employs TRBV9 and TRBJ2-5; D remains unclear. V was pared by 3 bases and J by 3 bases, with 12 bases between. Per germline, CDR1 SGDLS and CDR2 YYNGEE. This CDR3 comprises 14 residues.